What follows are 18 T cell receptor beta chains derived from one specimen sequenced in a study of blood T cell repertoires in COVID-19. Measured with immunoSEQ multiplex PCR; TCRdb has only the in-frame clones, and not every one. The sample holds approximately 310,000 clones, more than 75% seen once. What was sequenced was peripheral blood. These receptors were collected from a woman aged 45-59 years who had recovered from COVID-19.

CDR3 loop: CASSPKPSGSSYNEQFF. The CDR3, as DNA: TGTGCCAGCTCTCCTAAGCCTAGCGGTAGCTCCTACAATGAGCAGTTCTTC. The genes are TRBV18 and TRBJ2-1, with 7 bases matching TRBD2. V lost 6 bases and J lost 0; bases outside the gene matches: 11. CDR1 is KGHSH and CDR2 is LQKENI in the germline V gene. The CDR3 runs 17 residues.

The J gene is TRBJ2-1, the V gene TRBV28, with 14 nucleotides matching TRBD2. With V trimmed by 6 bases and J by 7 bases, 5 bases remained unmatched. This CDR3 region has 15 residues. CDR1 is MDHEN and CDR2 is SYDVKM in the germline V gene. The CDR3 nucleotides are TGTGCCAGCAGCTCGACTAGCGGGGGGGTGAATGAGCAGTTCTTC. Encoded protein: CASSSTSGGVNEQFF.

This chain links TRBV7-2 with TRBJ1-2; D possibly corresponds to TRBD1 (6 bases). V lost 3 bases and J lost 2, with 16 bases in between. CDR3 length: 16 amino acids. Germline assignment: CDR1 SGHTA and CDR2 FQGNSA. Here the CDR3 reads CASSFNRRGSNYGYTF. The CDR3 nucleotides are TGTGCCAGCAGCTTTAATCGCAGGGGATCCAACTATGGCTACACCTTC.

This clone appeared a few times. J is TRBJ1-1 and V is TRBV30, with D uncertain. CDR1 is GTSNPN, CDR2 SVGIG, per germline (reference sequence). CDR3 length equals 12 residues. V was shortened by 2 bases and J by 7 bases, with 11 bases between the two germline ends. This chain's CDR3 is CAWSKQDFEAFF. For the CDR3, the DNA is TGTGCCTGGAGTAAGCAAGACTTTGAAGCTTTCTTT.

The chain links TRBV4-3 to TRBJ2-1; D uncertain. V was shortened by 0 bases and J by 8 bases, with 14 bases between the two germline ends. The CDR3 runs 15 residues. Germline lookup yields CDR1 LGHNA and CDR2 YSLEER. CDR3 sequence (DNA): TGCGCCAGCAGCCAAGATGGGCTCCCCAAGGATGAGCAGTTCTTC. Protein: CASSQDGLPKDEQFF.

The chain has TRBV30 and TRBJ1-1, with 12 bases fitting TRBD1. With 6 bases clipped from V and 4 bases from J, the junction kept 3 bases outside the gene matches. Germline V lookup: CDR1 GTSNPN, CDR2 SVGIG (reference sequence). The CDR3 contains 13 residues. CDR3 in amino acids: CACPGQGATEAFF. Written as DNA, the CDR3 is TGTGCCTGCCCGGGACAGGGGGCCACTGAAGCTTTCTTT.

As to this clone: The same CDR3 also results from other DNA sequences found in this sample. This sequence joins TRBV27 and TRBJ2-1; D possibly corresponds to TRBD2 (5 bases). The CDR3 runs to 11 residues. Germline CDR1 and CDR2: MNHEY and SMNVEV (reference sequence). V lost 5 bases and J lost 9, with 8 bases in between. DNA for the CDR3: TGTGCCAGCAGTCTCCGGGGTGAGCAGTTCTTC. As protein: CASSLRGEQFF.

The chain is built from TRBV5-1 and TRBJ2-2; perhaps TRBD1 as D (6 bases). The CDR3 is 16 amino acids. Trimming left V 6 bases short and J 1 base short, with 16 bases between. Germline V gene lookup returns CDR1 SGHRS and CDR2 YFSETQ. CDR3 coding DNA: TGCGCCAGCATCAAGGACAGACTTGAGAACACCGGGGAGCTGTTTTTT. It encodes CASIKDRLENTGELFF.

The V and J genes are TRBV11-2 and TRBJ1-3; D not certain. Germline V lookup: CDR1 SGHAT, CDR2 FQNNGV. The CDR3 sequence is 13 residues long. V dropped 2 bases and J dropped 3 bases, with 5 bases sitting between them. The DNA of the CDR3 is TGTGCCAGCAGCTTAACAAGTGGAAACACCATATATTTT. Residues: CASSLTSGNTIYF.

V is TRBV30 and J is TRBJ2-2; possible D gene TRBD1, 5 bases. Deletions cut 4 bases from V and 1 base from J, with 13 bases between. CDR1 is GTSNPN and CDR2 is SVGIG in the germline V gene (reference sequence). The CDR3 sequence is 15 residues long. The CDR3 sequence: CAWNLLQGNTGELFF. The CDR3 DNA sequence: TGTGCCTGGAACCTTCTTCAGGGGAACACCGGGGAGCTGTTTTTT. The full variable domain, rest sourced from reference TRBV30 and TRBJ2-2, is SQTIHQWPATLVQPVGSPLSLECTVEGTSNPNLYWYRQAAGRGLQLLFYSVGIGQISSEVPQNLSASRPQDRQFILSSKKLLLSDSGFYLCAWNLLQGNTGELFFGEGSRLTVL.

This chain uses TRBV19 with TRBJ2-2, with a possible D match to TRBD1 (6 bases). With 9 bases removed from V and 1 base from J, the gap between germline ends came to 12 bases. This CDR3 has 14 amino acids. Germline values: CDR1 LNHDA, CDR2 SQIVND (reference sequence). The CDR3 loop reads CASERTVNTGELFF. The CDR3 DNA follows: TGTGCCAGCGAAAGGACAGTGAACACCGGGGAGCTGTTTTTT.

This chain links TRBV7-2 with TRBJ2-3; D not resolved. The CDR3 is made up of 15 amino acids. The ends were cut back, 4 bases at V and 0 bases at J, with 11 bases in the middle. Germline V lookup: CDR1 SGHTA, CDR2 FQGNSA. DNA for the CDR3: TGTGCCAGCAGCTCGCGAAGCTCTAGCACAGATACGCAGTATTTT. Amino acid sequence: CASSSRSSSTDTQYF.

This clone occurred once. The chain carries TRBV7-2 and TRBJ1-2; 7 bases line up with TRBD1. V was pared by 1 base and J by 2 bases, with 7 bases of the junction left unmatched. The CDR3 spans 16 residues. Looked up from germline, CDR1 is SGHTA and CDR2 is FQGNSA. The CDR3 nucleotides are TGTGCCAGCAGCTTAGTTTTAGGGACAGCCAACTATGGCTACACCTTC. Protein sequence: CASSLVLGTANYGYTF.

The chain has TRBV27 and TRBJ1-6; weak D call: TRBD1 (5 bases). The CDR3 has 14 residues. Germline assignment: CDR1 MNHEY and CDR2 SMNVEV (reference sequence). V was clipped by 2 bases and J by 7 bases, with 9 bases between them. DNA for the CDR3: TGTGCCAGCAGTTTAGGTCAGGGAAATTCACCCCTCCACTTT. Protein: CASSLGQGNSPLHF.

The sample holds one count of this clone. CDR3 loop: CASSYRGRLGYTF. CDR3 in DNA: TGTGCCAGTAGTTACAGGGGCCGGCTTGGCTACACCTTC. This chain joins TRBV19 and TRBJ1-2; 7 nucleotides line up with TRBD1. This CDR3 has 13 amino acids. With V trimmed by 5 bases and J by 7 bases, 7 bases remained unmatched. Germline values: CDR1 LNHDA, CDR2 SQIVND (reference sequence).

The J gene is TRBJ1-1, the V gene TRBV19; 9 nucleotides agree with TRBD1. Germline V gene sequence: CDR1 LNHDA, CDR2 SQIVND (reference sequence). The CDR3 runs to 13 residues. Unmatched junction bases numbered 4, after V lost 5 bases and J lost 6 bases. CDR3 sequence reads: CASSFRTGAEAFF. The CDR3 nucleotides read TGTGCCAGTAGTTTTCGGACAGGGGCTGAAGCTTTCTTT.

The rearrangement uses TRBV3-1 (or the pseudogene TRBV3-2) and TRBJ1-1; D is unclear. Germline lookup yields CDR1 LGHDT and CDR2 YNNKEL (reference sequence). The V and J ends lost 0 bases and 7 bases respectively, with 3 bases between them. The CDR3 contains 11 residues. CDR3 sequence (DNA): TGTGCCAGCAGCCAAGACAGTGAAGCTTTCTTT. Its translation is CASSQDSEAFF.

The V call is TRBV19, the J call TRBJ2-7; 8 bases fit TRBD1. CDR1 is LNHDA, CDR2 SQIVND, per germline (reference sequence). This CDR3 is 13 amino acids long. V was clipped by 7 bases and J by 3 bases; unmatched bases: 5. The CDR3 nucleotides read TGTGCCAGTACCCTCGGACAGGGCTACGAGCAGTACTTC. This gives the protein CASTLGQGYEQYF.